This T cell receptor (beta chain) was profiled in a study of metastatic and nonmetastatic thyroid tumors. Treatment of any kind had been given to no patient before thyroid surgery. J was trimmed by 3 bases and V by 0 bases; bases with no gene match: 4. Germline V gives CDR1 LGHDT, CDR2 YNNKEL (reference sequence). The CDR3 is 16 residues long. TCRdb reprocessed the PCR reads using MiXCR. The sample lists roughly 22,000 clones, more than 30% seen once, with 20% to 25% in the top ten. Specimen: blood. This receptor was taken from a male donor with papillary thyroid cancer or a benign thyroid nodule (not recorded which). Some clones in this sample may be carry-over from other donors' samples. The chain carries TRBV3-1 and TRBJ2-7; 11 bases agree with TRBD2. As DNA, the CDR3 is TGTGCCAGCAGCCAAGAAGAGGGACTAGCGGACTACGAGCAGTACTTC. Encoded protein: CASSQEEGLADYEQYF.